This TCR beta chain was retrieved from a study of brain T cells in children with intractable seizures. Sequenced by immunoSEQ multiplex PCR; TCRdb stores in-frame clones only, minus some. This repertoire shows over 95,000 clones, roughly 94% found once; its top ten account for 3.8%. Germline V gene data show CDR1 as MGHRA and CDR2 as YSYEKL. This CDR3 spans 15 amino acids. The J segment lost 1 base and the V segment lost 3 bases, leaving 4 bases of the junction unmatched. Surgery cases with the highest brain T cell transcript signatures were chosen for sequencing. In the case of this clone: The antigen is not known.

Study-level results: Viral specificity was inferred only from CDR3 similarity; HCMV serostatus was unknown.

The gene calls are TRBV4-1 and TRBJ2-3; 7 bases map to TRBD2. The clonotype was recovered from a boy in the first two years of life with hemimegalencephaly and intractable seizures. Sequenced material: peripheral blood, taken at surgery. This CDR3 is CASSQGGSGTDTQYF. The CDR3 DNA sequence: TGCGCCAGCAGCCAGGGCGGGAGTGGCACAGATACGCAGTATTTT.